This T cell receptor beta chain was recovered during a study of blood T cell repertoires in COVID-19. Across the study: Samples representing acute and convalescent COVID-19 were sourced from the United States, Italy and Spain. T cells, B-cell-depleted T cells, or PBMCs supplied cDNA or gDNA.

In the authors' methods: Estimation of nucleated cell counts relied on the amplification of reference gene primers. The protocol was immunoSEQ multiplex PCR, while the TCRdb copy is restricted to in-frame clones and leaves out a portion. That table is the source of V, J and clone size, and D and trimming were worked out from the DNA. Among about 240,000 clones listed, about four fifths were seen once. Trimming cost V 1 base and J 4 bases; bases outside gene matches: 4. This CDR3 is 15 amino acids long. Germline values: CDR1 LGHDT, CDR2 YNNKEL (reference sequence). The count of this clone is one. The chain is built from TRBV3-1 (or the pseudogene TRBV3-2) and TRBJ2-5; TRBD2 matches 9 bases. The receptor was derived from a man under 40 who had recovered from COVID-19. Input material: peripheral blood. CDR3 in DNA: TGTGCCAGCAGCCAAGGGAAGACTAGCGGAGAGACCCAGTACTTC. This codes for CASSQGKTSGETQYF.